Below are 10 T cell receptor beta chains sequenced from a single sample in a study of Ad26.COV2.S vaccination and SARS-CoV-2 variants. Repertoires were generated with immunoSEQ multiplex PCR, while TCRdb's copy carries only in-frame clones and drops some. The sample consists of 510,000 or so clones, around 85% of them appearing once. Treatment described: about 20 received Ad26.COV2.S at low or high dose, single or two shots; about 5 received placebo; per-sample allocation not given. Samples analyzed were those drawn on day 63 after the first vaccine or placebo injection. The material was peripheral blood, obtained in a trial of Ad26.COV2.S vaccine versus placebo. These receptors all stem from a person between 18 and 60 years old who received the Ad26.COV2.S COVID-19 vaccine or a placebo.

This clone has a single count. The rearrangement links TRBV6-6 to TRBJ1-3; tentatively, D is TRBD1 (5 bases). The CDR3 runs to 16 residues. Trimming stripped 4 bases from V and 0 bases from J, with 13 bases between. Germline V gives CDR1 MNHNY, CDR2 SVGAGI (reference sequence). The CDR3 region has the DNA TGTGCCAGCAGTTCCTGGGACGTACCCTCTGGAAACACCATATATTTT. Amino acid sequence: CASSSWDVPSGNTIYF.

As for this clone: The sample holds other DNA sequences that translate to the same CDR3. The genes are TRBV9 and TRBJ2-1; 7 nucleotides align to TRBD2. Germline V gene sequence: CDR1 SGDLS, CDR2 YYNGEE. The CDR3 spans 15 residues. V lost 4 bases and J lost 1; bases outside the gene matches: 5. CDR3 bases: TGTGCCAGCAGCCCGCGGGAGCGGTCCTACAATGAGCAGTTCTTC. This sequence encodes CASSPRERSYNEQFF.

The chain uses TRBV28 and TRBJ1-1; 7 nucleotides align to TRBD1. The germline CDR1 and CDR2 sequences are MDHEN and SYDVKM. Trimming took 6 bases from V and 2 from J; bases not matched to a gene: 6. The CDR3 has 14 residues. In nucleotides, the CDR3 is TGTGCCAGCAGGCAGGGGGTTGTAAACACTGAAGCTTTCTTT. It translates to CASRQGVVNTEAFF.

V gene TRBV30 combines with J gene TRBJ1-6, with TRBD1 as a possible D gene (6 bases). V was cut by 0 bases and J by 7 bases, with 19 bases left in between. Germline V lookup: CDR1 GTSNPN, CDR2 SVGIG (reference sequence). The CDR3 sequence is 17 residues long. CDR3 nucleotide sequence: TGTGCCTGGAGTGTACCGCGGGGGCACAGGCTCAATTCACCCCTCCACTTT. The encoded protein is CAWSVPRGHRLNSPLHF.

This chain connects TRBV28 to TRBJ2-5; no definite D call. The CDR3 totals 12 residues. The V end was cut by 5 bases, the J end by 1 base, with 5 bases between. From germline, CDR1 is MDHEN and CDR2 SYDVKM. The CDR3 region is CASSQSQETQYF. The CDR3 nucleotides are TGTGCCAGCAGTCAGTCCCAAGAGACCCAGTACTTC.

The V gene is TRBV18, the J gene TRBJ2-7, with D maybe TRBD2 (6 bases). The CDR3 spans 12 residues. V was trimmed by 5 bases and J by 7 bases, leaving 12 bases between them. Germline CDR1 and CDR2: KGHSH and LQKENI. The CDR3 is CASSSGREEQYF. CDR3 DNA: TGTGCCAGCTCATCCGGACGGGAGGAGCAGTACTTC.

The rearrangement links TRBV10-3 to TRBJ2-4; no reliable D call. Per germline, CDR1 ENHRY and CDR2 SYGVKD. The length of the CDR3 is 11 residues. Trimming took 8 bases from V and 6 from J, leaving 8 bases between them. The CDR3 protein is CAIGSGNIQYF. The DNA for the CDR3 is TGTGCCATCGGGTCGGGAAACATTCAGTACTTC.

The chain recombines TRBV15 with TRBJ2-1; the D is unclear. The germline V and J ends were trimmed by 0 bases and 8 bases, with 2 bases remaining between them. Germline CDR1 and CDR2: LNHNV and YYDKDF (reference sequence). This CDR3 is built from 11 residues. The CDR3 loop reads CATSRDYEQFF. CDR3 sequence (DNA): TGTGCCACCAGCAGAGATTATGAGCAGTTCTTC. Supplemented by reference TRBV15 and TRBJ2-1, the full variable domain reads DAMVIQNPRYQVTQFGKPVTLSCSQTLNHNVMYWYQQKSSQAPKLLFHYYDKDFNNEADTPDNFQSRRPNTSFCFLDIRSPGLGDTAMYLCATSRDYEQFFGPGTRLTVL.

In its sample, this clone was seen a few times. This CDR3 is CASSSRGENTEAFF. CDR3 DNA sequence: TGTGCCAGCAGTTCGAGAGGAGAGAACACTGAAGCTTTCTTT. The chain couples TRBV28 to TRBJ1-1, with D hard to call. This CDR3 has 14 amino acids. Germline V gene sequence: CDR1 MDHEN, CDR2 SYDVKM. Trimming removed 4 bases at V and 1 base at J, with 10 bases between.

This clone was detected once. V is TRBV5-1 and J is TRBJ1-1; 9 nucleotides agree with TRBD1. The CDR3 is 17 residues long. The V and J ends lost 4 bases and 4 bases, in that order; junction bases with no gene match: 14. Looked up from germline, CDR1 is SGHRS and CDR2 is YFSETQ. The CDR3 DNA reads TGCGCCAGCAGCACCCACAGGGGGCGCGGCCAATCCACTGAAGCTTTCTTT. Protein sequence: CASSTHRGRGQSTEAFF.